This paragraph reports one TCR beta chain. Its antigen is unknown. No much larger clone exists at a distance of one base, and base qualities are not known. This specimen comes from a study of PD-1 blockade in mismatch repair-deficient tumors (dated by TCRdb to 2017 to 2019). Regarding the research as a whole: Between September 2013 and September 2016, approximately 90 consecutive patients with about 12 mismatch repair-deficient cancer types, all previously treated and progressing, were enrolled in the trial. Deep sequencing of TCR CDR3 regions was used to track tumor-associated T cell clones in peripheral blood of patients responding to PD-1 blockade.

To prepare the library, the immunoSEQ multiplex PCR assay was applied. TCRdb holds this immuneACCESS table with in-frame rearrangements only. Some clones are missing; in checked studies, unresolved V genes explain under half, and the rest has no known cause. Here the sample has fewer than 100,000 clones; more than 65% occur a single time. The ten largest clones add up to roughly 2.7% of the sample. The CDR3, cysteine through phenylalanine, is 16 amino acids long. The kept DNA is CDR3 alone, 48 bases in frame from the first base. Results the study describes overall, beyond this receptor: Rapid expansion after pembrolizumab followed by contraction, generally before radiologic responses, was shown by tumor-resident clones, which were often undetectable in blood before treatment.

The intended sense of this specimen's time point label: peripheral blood 12 weeks after first pembrolizumab dose. Mismatch repair deficiency was established in every enrolled patient by polymerase chain reaction or immunohistochemistry. TCR sequencing was carried out for a few patients who responded to pembrolizumab therapy. In the phase II trial, pembrolizumab PD-1 blockade was tested prospectively in advanced mismatch repair-deficient cancers, no matter which tissue of origin the cancers came from. Peripheral blood T cell samples were gathered serially, both before PD-1 blockade started and at multiple time points afterward. Blood sampling times were expressed in weeks after the first pembrolizumab dose.

The chain is assembled from TRBV21-1 and TRBJ1-2; the table calls TRBD1, which could not be checked here. TRBV21-1 is reported as a pseudogene. The sequencing here drew on peripheral blood, taken 12 weeks after starting pembrolizumab. This sequence originates from an adult with mismatch repair-deficient cancer. The nucleotides are TGTGCCAGCAGCAAAGTTTCTGGGGGCACAAACTATGGCTACACCTTC. Protein translation: CASSKVSGGTNYGYTF.